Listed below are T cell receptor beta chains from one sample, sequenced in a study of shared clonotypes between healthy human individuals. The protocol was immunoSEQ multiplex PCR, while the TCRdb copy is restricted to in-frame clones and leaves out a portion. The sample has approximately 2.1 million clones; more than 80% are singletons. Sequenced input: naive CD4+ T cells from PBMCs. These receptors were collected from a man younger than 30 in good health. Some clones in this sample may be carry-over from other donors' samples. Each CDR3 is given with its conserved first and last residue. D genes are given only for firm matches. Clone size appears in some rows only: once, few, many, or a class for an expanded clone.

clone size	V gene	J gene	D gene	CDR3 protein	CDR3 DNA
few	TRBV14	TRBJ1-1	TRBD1	CASSQVGQGTPEAFF	TGTGCCAGCAGCCAAGTAGGACAGGGAACACCTGAAGCTTTCTTT
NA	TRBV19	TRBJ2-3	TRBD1	CASSLDRAGTDTQYF	TGTGCCAGTAGCCTGGACAGGGCCGGCACAGATACGCAGTATTTT
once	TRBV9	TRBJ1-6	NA	CASSVQDLPGSPLHF	TGTGCCAGCAGCGTACAGGACCTTCCGGGTTCACCCCTCCACTTT
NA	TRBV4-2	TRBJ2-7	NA	CASSPRGPWVTGPYEQYF	TGTGCCAGCAGCCCCAGAGGGCCTTGGGTCACCGGGCCTTACGAGCAGTACTTC
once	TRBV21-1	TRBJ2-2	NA	CASSYHPGLVRNEDTGELFF	TGTGCCAGCAGCTATCACCCGGGACTAGTTCGAAATGAGGACACCGGGGAGCTGTTTTTT
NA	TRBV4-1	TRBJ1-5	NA	CASSQALTSGLADQPQHF	TGCGCCAGCAGCCAAGCGTTGACGTCGGGGTTGGCAGATCAGCCCCAGCATTTT
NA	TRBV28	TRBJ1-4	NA	CASSFAGGNEKLFF	TGTGCCAGCAGTTTCGCAGGAGGTAATGAAAAACTGTTTTTT
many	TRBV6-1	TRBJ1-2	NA	CASSEVFRNGYTF	TGTGCCAGCAGTGAAGTTTTCCGGAATGGCTACACCTTC
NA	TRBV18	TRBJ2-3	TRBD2	CASSGTSGRTDTQYF	TGTGCCAGCTCAGGGACTAGCGGGAGGACAGATACGCAGTATTTT
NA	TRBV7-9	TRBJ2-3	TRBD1	CASSPGTGTDTQYF	TGTGCCAGCAGCCCAGGGACAGGCACAGATACGCAGTATTTT
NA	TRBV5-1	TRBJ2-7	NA	CASTPRVGRASYEQYF	TGCGCCAGCACTCCCCGGGTGGGCAGGGCCTCCTACGAGCAGTACTTC
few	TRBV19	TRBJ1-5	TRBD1	CASKTGFGNQPQHF	TGTGCCAGTAAGACAGGGTTTGGCAATCAGCCCCAGCATTTT
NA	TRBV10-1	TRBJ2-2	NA	CASSEGLDSTGELFF	TGCGCCAGCAGTGAGGGTTTGGACAGTACCGGGGAGCTGTTTTTT
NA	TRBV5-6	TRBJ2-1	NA	CASSLVYLGEQFF	TGTGCCAGCAGCTTGGTCTATTTAGGTGAGCAGTTCTTC
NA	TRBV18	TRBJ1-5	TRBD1	CASSPPGDRSNQPQHF	TGTGCCAGCTCACCACCTGGGGACAGGAGCAATCAGCCCCAGCATTTT
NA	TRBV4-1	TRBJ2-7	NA	CASASRAGLDEQYF	TGCGCCAGCGCCTCCCGGGCAGGTCTTGACGAGCAGTACTTC
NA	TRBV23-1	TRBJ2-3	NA	CASSHHRKTDTQYF	TGCGCCAGCAGTCACCACAGGAAAACAGATACGCAGTATTTT
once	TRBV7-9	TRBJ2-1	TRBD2	CASSSGTSASSYNEQFF	TGTGCCAGCAGTTCTGGGACTAGCGCGAGCTCCTACAATGAGCAGTTCTTC
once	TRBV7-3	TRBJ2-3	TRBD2	CASSPKAGTDTQYF	TGTGCCAGCAGCCCAAAAGCGGGAACAGATACGCAGTATTTT
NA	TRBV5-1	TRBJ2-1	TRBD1	CATKKGQGYNEQFF	TGCGCCACCAAAAAGGGACAGGGTTACAATGAGCAGTTCTTC
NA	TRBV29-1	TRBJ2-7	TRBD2	CSAAGLAGSEQYF	TGCAGCGCCGCGGGGCTAGCGGGCAGCGAGCAGTACTTC
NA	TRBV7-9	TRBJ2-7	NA	CASSGGRVSREQYF	TGTGCCAGCAGTGGTGGCAGGGTGTCAAGGGAGCAGTACTTC
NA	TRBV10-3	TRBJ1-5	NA	CAISEGGQVGQPQHF	TGTGCCATCAGTGAGGGTGGGCAGGTTGGGCAGCCCCAGCATTTT
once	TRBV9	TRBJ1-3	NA	CASSVGPRGNTIYF	TGTGCCAGCAGCGTCGGTCCAAGGGGAAACACCATATATTTT
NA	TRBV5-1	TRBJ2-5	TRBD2	CASSLRASGIETQYF	TGCGCCAGCAGCCTCCGGGCTAGCGGGATTGAGACCCAGTACTTC
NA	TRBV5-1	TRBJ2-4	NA	CASSLGKGGGTQYF	TGCGCCAGCAGCTTGGGTAAGGGAGGAGGAACTCAGTACTTC
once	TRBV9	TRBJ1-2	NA	CASSVDLAGGGYTF	TGTGCCAGCAGCGTAGACTTGGCAGGAGGAGGCTACACCTTC
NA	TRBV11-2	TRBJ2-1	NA	CASSLEGPGNEQFF	TGTGCCAGCAGCTTAGAGGGTCCGGGCAATGAGCAGTTCTTC
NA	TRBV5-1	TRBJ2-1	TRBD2	CASSLGPGLAGEVQFF	TGCGCCAGCAGCTTGGGCCCGGGACTAGCGGGAGAGGTGCAGTTCTTC
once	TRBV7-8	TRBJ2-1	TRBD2	CASSLTGLAVYNEQFF	TGTGCCAGCAGCTTAACGGGACTAGCGGTCTACAATGAGCAGTTCTTC
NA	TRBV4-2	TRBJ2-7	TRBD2	CASSQVSGRPPYEQYF	TGTGCCAGCAGCCAAGTCAGCGGGAGGCCGCCTTACGAGCAGTACTTC
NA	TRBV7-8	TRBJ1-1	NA	CASSLASGNAEAFF	TGTGCCAGCAGCTTAGCCTCAGGTAACGCTGAAGCTTTCTTT
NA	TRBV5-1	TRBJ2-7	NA	CASSLDPTGEQYF	TGCGCCAGCAGCTTGGACCCCACGGGGGAGCAGTACTTC
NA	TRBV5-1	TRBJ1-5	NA	CASSWGGLNQPQHF	TGCGCCAGCAGCTGGGGGGGACTAAATCAGCCCCAGCATTTT
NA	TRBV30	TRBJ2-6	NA	CAWSPPGISTTNVLTF	TGTGCCTGGAGTCCCCCAGGGATATCAACGACCAACGTCCTGACTTTC
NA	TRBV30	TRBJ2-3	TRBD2	CAWSVLAGGTDTQYF	TGTGCCTGGAGTGTACTAGCGGGAGGAACAGATACGCAGTATTTT
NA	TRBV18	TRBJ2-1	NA	CATSSGILSYNEQFF	TGTGCCACCTCGTCGGGGATTCTCTCCTACAATGAGCAGTTCTTC
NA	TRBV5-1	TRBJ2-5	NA	CATRRGETQYF	TGCGCCACCAGAAGGGGGGAGACCCAGTACTTC
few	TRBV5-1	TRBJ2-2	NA	CASSLDPLSTGELFF	TGCGCCAGCAGCTTGGACCCCTTAAGCACCGGGGAGCTGTTTTTT
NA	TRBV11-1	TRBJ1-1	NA	CASSLGVGVITEAFF	TGTGCCAGCAGCTTAGGCGTGGGGGTGATCACTGAAGCTTTCTTT
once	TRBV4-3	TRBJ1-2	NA	CASSQDPSSGYGYTF	TGCGCCAGCAGCCAAGACCCAAGTAGTGGCTATGGCTACACCTTC
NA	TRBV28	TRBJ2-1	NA	CASSGGPYYNEQFF	TGTGCCAGCAGTGGTGGGCCCTACTACAATGAGCAGTTCTTC
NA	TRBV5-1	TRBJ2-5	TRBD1	CASSAALRQGLQETQYF	TGCGCCAGCAGCGCGGCCCTCCGACAGGGGCTACAAGAGACCCAGTACTTC